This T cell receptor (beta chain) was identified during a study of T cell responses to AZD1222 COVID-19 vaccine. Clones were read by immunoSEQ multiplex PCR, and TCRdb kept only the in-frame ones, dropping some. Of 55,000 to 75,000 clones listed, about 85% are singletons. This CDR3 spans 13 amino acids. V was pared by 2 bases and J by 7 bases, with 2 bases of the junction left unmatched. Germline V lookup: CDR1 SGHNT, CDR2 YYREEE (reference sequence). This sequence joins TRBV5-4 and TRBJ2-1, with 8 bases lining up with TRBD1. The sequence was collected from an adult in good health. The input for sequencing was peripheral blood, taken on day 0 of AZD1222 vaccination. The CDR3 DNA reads TGTGCCAGCAGCTTCTGGACAGGGAATGAGCAGTTCTTC. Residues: CASSFWTGNEQFF.